The 22 T cell receptor beta chains listed next were all sequenced from one sample in a study of blood T cell repertoires in COVID-19. Assay used: immunoSEQ multiplex PCR; TCRdb lists only in-frame clones, some missing. The sample lists 95,000 to 120,000 clones, 75% to 90% occurring once. Sequenced material: peripheral blood. Receptors were obtained from a woman aged 60-70 years with COVID-19, enrolled during active disease.

The rearrangement links TRBV5-1 to TRBJ1-1; 9 bases agree with TRBD1. The germline V gene has CDR1 SGHRS and CDR2 YFSETQ. Germline trimming cut 4 bases from V and 2 bases from J; bases unmatched to any gene: 3. The CDR3 has 14 residues. The CDR3 reads CASSRTGANTEAFF. The CDR3 DNA is TGCGCCAGCAGCAGGACAGGGGCCAACACTGAAGCTTTCTTT.

This clone was seen once. The rearrangement uses TRBV4-3 and TRBJ2-3; D perhaps matches TRBD2 (5 bases). Trimming took 0 bases from V and 3 from J, leaving 25 bases between them. Per the germline V gene, CDR1 is LGHNA and CDR2 is YSLEER. This CDR3 has 20 amino acids. The CDR3 nucleotides read TGCGCCAGCAGCCAAGATGCTACTTTAGGTGGGGTTGGGGAGACAGATACGCAGTATTTT. Translating it yields CASSQDATLGGVGETDTQYF.

Remarks on this clone: The sample contains more than one DNA sequence encoding this CDR3. V gene TRBV5-4 combines with J gene TRBJ1-3; D ambiguous. Trimming stripped 0 bases from V and 0 bases from J, with 4 bases between. The CDR3 is 14 residues long. From germline, CDR1 is SGHNT and CDR2 YYREEE (reference sequence). This CDR3 is CASSLGASGNTIYF. CDR3 bases: TGTGCCAGCAGCTTGGGAGCCTCTGGAAACACCATATATTTT.

V is TRBV6-4 and J is TRBJ1-1; 8 nucleotides match TRBD1. The CDR3 sequence is 14 residues long. V shed 6 bases and J 3 bases; nucleotides not matched to a gene: 6. The germline gives CDR1 MRHNA, CDR2 SNTAGT. The CDR3 DNA reads as TGTGCCAGCAGGGTGGAGACAGGGGACACTGAAGCTTTCTTT. Protein sequence: CASRVETGDTEAFF.

This clone was detected only a few times. The chain is built from TRBV20-1 and TRBJ2-7, with 8 bases lining up with TRBD1. The CDR3 runs 14 residues. Germline values: CDR1 DFQATT, CDR2 SNEGSKA (reference sequence). Germline trimming cut 3 bases from V and 4 bases from J; bases unmatched to any gene: 8. DNA for the CDR3: TGCAGTGCTAGTGGCGCAGGGGGCGAGTACGAGCAGTACTTC. Translation gives CSASGAGGEYEQYF.

The rearrangement links TRBV29-1 to TRBJ2-3, with 9 bases fitting TRBD1. Germline V gene data show CDR1 as SQVTM and CDR2 as ANQGSEA. V dropped 7 bases and J dropped 6; count of bases not matched to a gene: 11. There are 14 residues in the CDR3. CDR3 sequence (DNA): TGCAGCGACTCGGGACAGGGCGTCGGGGATACGCAGTATTTT. It encodes CSDSGQGVGDTQYF.

This chain links TRBV4-1 with TRBJ1-5; D is uncertain. The CDR3 spans 16 residues. CDR1 is MGHRA and CDR2 is YSYEKL in the germline V gene. V was pared by 0 bases and J by 6 bases, with 15 bases between. The DNA for the CDR3 is TGCGCCAGCAGCCAAGATGGGCAGGCAGTTGGTCAGCCCCAGCATTTT. Its protein product is CASSQDGQAVGQPQHF.

This chain uses TRBV24-1 with TRBJ1-1; 7 nucleotides match TRBD1. The V and J ends lost 7 bases and 6 bases, in that order; junction bases with no gene match: 7. The germline CDR1 and CDR2 sequences are KGHDR and SFDVKD. CDR3 length: 13 residues. Here the CDR3 DNA reads TGTGCCACCAGGAAGAGAGGGACAGCTGAAGCTTTCTTT. This translates into CATRKRGTAEAFF.

This clone was seen once. The V call is TRBV7-3, the J call TRBJ2-2; 9 nucleotides match TRBD2. The germline gives CDR1 SGHTA, CDR2 FQGTGA. This CDR3 contains 16 residues. The trim removed 4 bases at V and 1 base at J, leaving 4 bases unmatched. This CDR3 reads CASSSHSGGNTGELFF. CDR3 in DNA: TGTGCCAGCAGCTCGCATAGCGGGGGGAACACCGGGGAGCTGTTTTTT.

This chain links TRBV5-8 with TRBJ1-2; possible D gene TRBD1, 5 bases. This CDR3 has 15 residues. Trimming stripped 0 bases from V and 4 bases from J, with 13 bases between. Germline V gene data show CDR1 as SGHTS and CDR2 as YDEGEE. CDR3: CASSLDGATFYGYTF. The CDR3 DNA follows: TGTGCCAGCAGCTTGGATGGGGCTACTTTCTATGGCTACACCTTC.

V and J are TRBV10-3 and TRBJ1-4; no clear D. The CDR3 totals 14 residues. The V end lost 6 bases, the J end lost 3 bases, and 11 bases lay between the germline ends. Germline assignment: CDR1 ENHRY and CDR2 SYGVKD. CDR3 sequence reads: CAIRNGEANEKLFF. In DNA, the CDR3 is TGTGCCATCAGGAACGGGGAAGCTAATGAAAAACTGTTTTTT.

V and J are TRBV19 and TRBJ1-5, with TRBD1 as a possible D gene (5 bases). CDR1 is LNHDA, CDR2 SQIVND, per germline (reference sequence). CDR3 length equals 16 residues. The germline V and J ends were trimmed by 3 bases and 5 bases, with 17 bases remaining between them. The DNA of the CDR3 is TGTGCCAGTAGTATGGGACTCCCGGCCCCCGATCAGCCCCAGCATTTT. Amino acid sequence: CASSMGLPAPDQPQHF.

The CDR3 bases are TGTGCCAGCAGTCCGGGGGGGCTAAACACCATATATTTT. It codes for CASSPGGLNTIYF. The rearrangement uses TRBV6-6 and TRBJ1-3, with a weak D call TRBD1 (6 bases). V lost 5 bases to trimming and J lost 6 bases, with 11 bases between them. Germline loops: CDR1 MNHNY, CDR2 SVGAGI (reference sequence). This CDR3 has 13 residues.

The J gene is TRBJ1-5, the V gene TRBV7-2; a possible D gene is TRBD1 (5 bases). The CDR3 spans 19 residues. Germline values: CDR1 SGHTA, CDR2 FQGNSA. V was cut by 5 bases and J by 2 bases, with 25 bases left in between. The CDR3 is CASSPPRATSGGGNQPQHF. DNA of the CDR3: TGTGCCAGCAGCCCCCCCAGGGCGACCTCCGGGGGAGGCAATCAGCCCCAGCATTTT.

The chain links TRBV27 to TRBJ2-7, with TRBD1 matching over 9 bases. CDR3 length equals 12 residues. V lost 6 bases and J lost 7; bases outside the gene matches: 4. The germline gives CDR1 MNHEY, CDR2 SMNVEV (reference sequence). CDR3 region: CASRQGALEQYF. CDR3 DNA sequence: TGTGCCAGCAGACAGGGGGCACTTGAGCAGTACTTC.

This clone was counted a single time. The chain carries TRBV19 and TRBJ1-2, with D perhaps TRBD1 (5 bases). CDR1 is LNHDA, CDR2 SQIVND, per germline (reference sequence). V was clipped by 0 bases and J by 3 bases, with 17 bases between them. The CDR3 spans 17 residues. The CDR3 protein is CASSIDLDTGSHYGYTF. As DNA, the CDR3 is TGTGCCAGTAGTATAGATCTGGACACTGGATCTCACTATGGCTACACCTTC.

This clone was recorded only once. The V call is TRBV25-1, the J call TRBJ1-2; no clear D. The CDR3 is made up of 14 amino acids. Germline V gene data show CDR1 as MGHDK and CDR2 as SYGVNS. V dropped 2 bases and J dropped 2 bases, with 9 bases sitting between them. The CDR3 sequence is CASSEIGGNYGYTF. The CDR3 DNA reads TGTGCCAGCAGTGAAATTGGAGGGAACTATGGCTACACCTTC.

V is TRBV25-1 and J is TRBJ2-7; 9 bases match TRBD1. Germline trimming cut 6 bases from V and 5 bases from J; bases unmatched to any gene: 8. The CDR3 is 14 amino acids. Germline assignment: CDR1 MGHDK and CDR2 SYGVNS. The DNA for the CDR3 is TGTGCCAGCAGGAGGACAGGGGCTTCGGACGAGCAGTACTTC. Protein product: CASRRTGASDEQYF.

The chain combines TRBV25-1 with TRBJ1-1; D unresolved. V lost 8 bases and J lost 2, with 12 bases in between. There are 13 residues in the CDR3. Germline CDR1 is MGHDK and CDR2 is SYGVNS. The CDR3 DNA reads TGTGCCAGCGGCAGAGGAGATAACACTGAAGCTTTCTTT. This codes for CASGRGDNTEAFF.

The chain is built from TRBV28 and TRBJ2-7; D remains ambiguous. CDR1 MDHEN and CDR2 SYDVKM come from the germline V gene. V was cut by 6 bases and J by 5 bases, with 14 bases left in between. The CDR3 contains 13 residues. The CDR3 loop reads CASSLSYPNEQYF. In DNA form, the CDR3 reads TGTGCCAGCAGCTTGTCTTATCCTAACGAGCAGTACTTC.

The chain couples TRBV18 to TRBJ1-2; 7 positions match TRBD1. V was clipped by 2 bases and J by 8 bases; unmatched bases: 8. Germline V CDR1 and CDR2: KGHSH, LQKENI. This CDR3 is built from 14 residues. The CDR3: CASSPVGQGGGYTF. CDR3 nucleotide sequence: TGTGCCAGCTCACCAGTTGGCCAGGGGGGCGGCTACACCTTC.

The V and J genes are TRBV4-2 and TRBJ1-1; TRBD1 is a possible D gene (6 bases). V was clipped by 0 bases and J by 1 base, with 15 bases between them. This CDR3 contains 17 residues. Germline CDR1 and CDR2: LGHNA and YNFKEQ. This chain's CDR3 is CASSQDIPRGANTEAFF. CDR3 DNA sequence: TGTGCCAGCAGCCAAGATATCCCCCGGGGGGCGAACACTGAAGCTTTCTTT.